This T cell receptor (beta chain) was captured in a study of T cell responses to AZD1222 COVID-19 vaccine. This clone was seen a single time. Its cognate antigen is unknown. Points from the study as a whole: A reported finding is that nearly half of spike-specific TCRs target unmutated variant regions. Without day 14 samples, only post-peak T cell repertoires were studied. In a largely white British group with more females than males, clonal diversity was possibly underestimated.

TCRdb keeps only in-frame clones here, not all; method: immunoSEQ multiplex PCR. The data contain 150,000 to 200,000 clones, roughly 94% of them seen just once; the ten biggest clones take up approximately 4.6%. The sequences come from peripheral blood, collected 28 days after the second AZD1222 dose. This TCR was recovered from an adult who received the AZD1222 COVID-19 vaccine.

DNA for the CDR3: TGTGCCAGCAGAGTCTACACCTTC. Encoded protein: CASRVYTF. The chain is built from TRBV25-1 and TRBJ1-2; D unresolved. CDR3 size: 8 residues. In germline, CDR1 is MGHDK, CDR2 SYGVNS. Trimming stripped 6 bases from V and 10 bases from J, with 3 bases between.